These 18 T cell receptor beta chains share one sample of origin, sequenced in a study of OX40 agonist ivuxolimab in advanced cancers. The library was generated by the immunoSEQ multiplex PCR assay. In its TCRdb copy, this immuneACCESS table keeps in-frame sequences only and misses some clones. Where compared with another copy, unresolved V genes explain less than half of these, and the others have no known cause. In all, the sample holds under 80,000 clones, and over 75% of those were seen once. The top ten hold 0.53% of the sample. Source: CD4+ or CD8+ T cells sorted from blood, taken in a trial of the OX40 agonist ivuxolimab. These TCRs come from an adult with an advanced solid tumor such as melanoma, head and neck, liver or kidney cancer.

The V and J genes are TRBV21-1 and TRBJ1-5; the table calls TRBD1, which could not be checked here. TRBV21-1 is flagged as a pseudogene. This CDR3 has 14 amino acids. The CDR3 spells CASSIRQGLQPQHF. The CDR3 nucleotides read TGTGCCAGCAGCATTCGACAGGGCTTGCAGCCCCAGCATTTT.

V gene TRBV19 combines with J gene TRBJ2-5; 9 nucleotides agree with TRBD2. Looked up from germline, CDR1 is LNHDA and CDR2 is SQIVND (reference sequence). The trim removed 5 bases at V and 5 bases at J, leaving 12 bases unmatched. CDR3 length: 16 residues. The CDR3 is CASSPRLAVGGETQYF. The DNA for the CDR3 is TGTGCCAGTAGTCCGCGACTAGCGGTCGGCGGTGAGACCCAGTACTTC.

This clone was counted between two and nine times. CDR3 loop: CASSNYFGTSGSYEQYF. Here the CDR3 DNA reads TGTGCCAGTAGTAATTATTTCGGGACTAGCGGGAGCTACGAGCAGTACTTC. The V call is TRBV19, the J call TRBJ2-7; 14 positions agree with TRBD2. CDR3 length: 17 residues. J was trimmed by 3 bases and V by 4 bases; bases with no gene match: 8. In germline, CDR1 is LNHDA, CDR2 SQIVND (reference sequence).

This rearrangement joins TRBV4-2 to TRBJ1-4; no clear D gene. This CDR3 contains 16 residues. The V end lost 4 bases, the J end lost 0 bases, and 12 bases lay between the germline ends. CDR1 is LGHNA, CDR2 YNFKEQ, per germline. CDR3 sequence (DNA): TGTGCCAGCAGCCCTGGCGATCCGGCAACTAATGAAAAACTGTTTTTT. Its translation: CASSPGDPATNEKLFF.

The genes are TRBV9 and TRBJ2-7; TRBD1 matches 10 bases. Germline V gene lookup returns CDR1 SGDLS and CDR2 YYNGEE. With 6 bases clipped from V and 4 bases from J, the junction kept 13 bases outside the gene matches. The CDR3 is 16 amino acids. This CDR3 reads CASTPGPGQGLYEQYF. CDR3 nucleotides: TGTGCCAGCACCCCCGGCCCGGGACAGGGGCTTTACGAGCAGTACTTC.

The CDR3: CASSIQGARREQYF. CDR3 nucleotide sequence: TGTGCCAGTAGCATACAGGGAGCCCGTAGGGAGCAGTACTTC. V gene TRBV19 combines with J gene TRBJ2-7, with D possibly matching TRBD1 (6 bases). The CDR3 is 14 residues long. Germline V CDR1 and CDR2: LNHDA, SQIVND (reference sequence). V lost 6 bases and J 7 bases, leaving 19 bases between the germline ends.

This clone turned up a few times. The CDR3 coding sequence is TGTGCCAGCAGTCGGCAGGGACAGAACACCGGGGAGCTGTTTTTT. Protein sequence: CASSRQGQNTGELFF. The gene calls are TRBV6-1 and TRBJ2-2, with a possible D match to TRBD1 (6 bases). From germline, CDR1 is MNHNS and CDR2 SASEGT. The V end was cut by 5 bases, the J end by 1 base, with 11 bases between. CDR3 size: 15 residues.

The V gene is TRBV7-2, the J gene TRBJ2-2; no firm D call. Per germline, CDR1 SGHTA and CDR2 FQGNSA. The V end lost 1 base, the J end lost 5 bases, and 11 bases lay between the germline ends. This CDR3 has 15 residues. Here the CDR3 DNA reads TGTGCCAGCAGCTTAGAGAGCGCCCATACCGGGGAGCTGTTTTTT. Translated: CASSLESAHTGELFF.

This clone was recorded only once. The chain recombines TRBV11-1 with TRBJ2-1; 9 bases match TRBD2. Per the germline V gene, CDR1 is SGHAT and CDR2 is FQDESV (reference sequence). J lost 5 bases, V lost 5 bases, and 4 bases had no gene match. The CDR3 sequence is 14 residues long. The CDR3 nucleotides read TGTGCCAGCAGCCCGCGGGAGGGCGACAATGAGCAGTTCTTC. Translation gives CASSPREGDNEQFF. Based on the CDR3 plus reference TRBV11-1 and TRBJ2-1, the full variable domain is EAEVAQSPRYKITEKSQAVAFWCDPISGHATLYWYRQILGQGPELLVQFQDESVVDDSQLPKDRFSAERLKGVDSTLKIQPAELGDSAMYLCASSPREGDNEQFFGPGTRLTVL.

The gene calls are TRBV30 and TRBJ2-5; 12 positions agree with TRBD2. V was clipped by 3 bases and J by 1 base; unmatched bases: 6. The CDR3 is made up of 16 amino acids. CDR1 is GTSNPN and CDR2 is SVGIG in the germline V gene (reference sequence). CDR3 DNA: TGTGCCTGGAGACTAGCGGGAGGAGGGGGCCAAGAGACCCAGTACTTC. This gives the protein CAWRLAGGGGQETQYF.

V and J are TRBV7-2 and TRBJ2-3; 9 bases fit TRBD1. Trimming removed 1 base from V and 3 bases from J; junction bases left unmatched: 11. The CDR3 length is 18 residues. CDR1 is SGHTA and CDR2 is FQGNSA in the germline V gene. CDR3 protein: CASSLGRGQGRKTDTQYF. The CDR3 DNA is TGTGCCAGCAGCTTAGGGCGGGGACAGGGAAGGAAGACAGATACGCAGTATTTT.

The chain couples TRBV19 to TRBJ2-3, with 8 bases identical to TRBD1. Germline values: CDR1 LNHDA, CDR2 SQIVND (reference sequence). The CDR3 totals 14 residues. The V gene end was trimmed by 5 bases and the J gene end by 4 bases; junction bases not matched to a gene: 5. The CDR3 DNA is TGTGCCAGTAGTTCCAGGGGGCCCCCAGATACGCAGTATTTT. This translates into CASSSRGPPDTQYF.

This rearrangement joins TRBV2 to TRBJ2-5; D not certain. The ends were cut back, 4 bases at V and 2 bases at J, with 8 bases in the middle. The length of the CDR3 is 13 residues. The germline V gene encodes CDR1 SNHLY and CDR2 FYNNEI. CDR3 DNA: TGTGCCAGCAGTGGTTTCGGTCAAGAGACCCAGTACTTC. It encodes CASSGFGQETQYF.

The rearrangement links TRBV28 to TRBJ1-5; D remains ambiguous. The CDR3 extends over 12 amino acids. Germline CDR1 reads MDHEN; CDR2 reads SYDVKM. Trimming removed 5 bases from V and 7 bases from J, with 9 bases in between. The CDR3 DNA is TGTGCCAGCAGTCCCGAACCCCAGCCCCAGCATTTT. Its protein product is CASSPEPQPQHF.

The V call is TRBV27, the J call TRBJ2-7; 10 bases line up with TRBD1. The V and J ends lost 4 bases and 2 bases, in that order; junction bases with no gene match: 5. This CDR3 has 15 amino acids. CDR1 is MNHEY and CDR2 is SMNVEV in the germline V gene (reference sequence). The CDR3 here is CASSSGQGKTYEQYF. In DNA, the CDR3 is TGTGCCAGCAGTTCGGGACAGGGGAAAACCTACGAGCAGTACTTC.

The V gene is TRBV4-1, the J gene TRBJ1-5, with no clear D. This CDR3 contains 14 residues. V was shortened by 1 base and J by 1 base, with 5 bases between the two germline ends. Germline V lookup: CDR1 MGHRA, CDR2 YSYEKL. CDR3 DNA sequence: TGCGCCAGCAGCCAAGCGCGGAGCAATCAGCCCCAGCATTTT. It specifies CASSQARSNQPQHF.

Written as DNA, the CDR3 is TGTGCCAGCAGCTTAAGGACCCTTAACTACGAGCAGTACTTC. Translating gives CASSLRTLNYEQYF. V is TRBV11-3 and J is TRBJ2-7; D not resolved. V was pared by 2 bases and J by 3 bases, with 11 bases between. The CDR3 consists of 14 residues. CDR1 and CDR2 (germline): SGHNT, YENEEA.

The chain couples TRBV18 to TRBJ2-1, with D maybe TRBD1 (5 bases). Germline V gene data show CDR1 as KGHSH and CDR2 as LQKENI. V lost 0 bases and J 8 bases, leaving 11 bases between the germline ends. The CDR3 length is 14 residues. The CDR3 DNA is TGTGCCAGCTCACCACCGTCAGGGTTGGATGAGCAGTTCTTC. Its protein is CASSPPSGLDEQFF.